Presented here are 2 T cell receptor beta chains from one specimen sequenced in a study of control samples from healthy donors and cancer patients. The protocol was immunoSEQ multiplex PCR, while the TCRdb copy is restricted to in-frame clones and leaves out a portion. The table includes roughly 130,000 clones, about 95% detected once. Material: blood. The receptors originated from a man aged 25-45 years in good health.

The chain has TRBV18 and TRBJ1-1; no firm D call. Trimming took off 2 bases at V and 0 bases at J, with 4 bases between the two ends. Per germline, CDR1 KGHSH and CDR2 LQKENI. This CDR3 is built from 13 residues. The CDR3 protein is CASSPGLNTEAFF. CDR3 in DNA: TGTGCCAGCTCACCAGGGCTGAACACTGAAGCTTTCTTT.

This rearrangement joins TRBV5-1 to TRBJ1-6; D unclear. The CDR3 contains 17 residues. V dropped 0 bases and J dropped 0 bases, with 10 bases sitting between them. The V gene's germline CDR1 is SGHRS and CDR2 YFSETQ. The CDR3 DNA is TGCGCCAGCAGCTTGGATGGGGTCAGCTCCTATAATTCACCCCTCCACTTT. Residues: CASSLDGVSSYNSPLHF.